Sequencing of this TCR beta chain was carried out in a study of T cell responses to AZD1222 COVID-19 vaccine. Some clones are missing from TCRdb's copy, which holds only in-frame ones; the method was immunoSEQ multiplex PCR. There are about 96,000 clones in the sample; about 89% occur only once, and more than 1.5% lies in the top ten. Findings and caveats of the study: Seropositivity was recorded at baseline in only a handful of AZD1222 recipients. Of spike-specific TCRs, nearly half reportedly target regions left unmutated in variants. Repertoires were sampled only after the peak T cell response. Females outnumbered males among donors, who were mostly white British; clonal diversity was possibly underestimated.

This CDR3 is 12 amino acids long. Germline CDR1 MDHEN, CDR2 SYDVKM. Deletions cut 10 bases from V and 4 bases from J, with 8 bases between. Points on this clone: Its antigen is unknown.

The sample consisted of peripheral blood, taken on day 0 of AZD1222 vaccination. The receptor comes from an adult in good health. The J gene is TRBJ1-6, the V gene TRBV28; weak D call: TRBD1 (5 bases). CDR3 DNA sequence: TGTGCCACGCAGGGATATAATTCACCCCTCCACTTT. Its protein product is CATQGYNSPLHF.